The 31 T cell receptor beta chains reported below all come from one sample, sequenced in a study of low-dose radiotherapy and immunotherapy resistance in tumors. Priming of first-strand cDNA relied on TRAV- and TRBV-specific primers (covering alpha and beta chains). The PCR that amplified TCRs ran for 20 cycles, relying on a constant-region primer and a V-primer adapter. Via MiXCR, TCRdb re-called the reads, giving one row per CDR3 protein. The table shows about 11,000 distinct CDR3 sequences, with 40% to 65% occurring only once. Every receptor here comes from a human donor with advanced metastatic prostate, ovarian, gallbladder or colorectal cancer (not recorded which). This table probably holds off-target reads from a library built for another chain.

CDR3 in DNA: TGTGCCAGCAGCCCCGGGACCGGAGAAAAACTGTTTTTT. This sequence encodes CASSPGTGEKLFF. This chain uses TRBV14 with TRBJ1-4, with a weak D call TRBD1 (5 bases). CDR3 length: 13 amino acids. Germline values: CDR1 SGHDN, CDR2 FVKESK. With 4 bases removed from V and 8 bases from J, the gap between germline ends came to 11 bases.

This clonotype was recorded once. This chain joins TRBV3-1 and TRBJ1-1; unclear D gene. The CDR3 is made up of 16 amino acids. CDR1 is LGHDT, CDR2 YNNKEL, per germline (reference sequence). V was clipped by 3 bases and J by 4 bases, with 18 bases between them. The CDR3 here is CASSHFGPLWGTEAFF. The CDR3 nucleotides are TGTGCCAGCAGCCACTTCGGCCCCTTATGGGGCACTGAAGCTTTCTTT.

In DNA, the CDR3 is TGTGCCAGCAGCTTAATGGGGAACACTGAAGCTTTCTTT. This translates into CASSLMGNTEAFF. The J gene is TRBJ1-1, the V gene TRBV7-2; D gene uncertain. Trimming took off 2 bases at V and 1 base at J, with 5 bases between the two ends. CDR3 length equals 13 residues. From germline, CDR1 is SGHTA and CDR2 FQGNSA.

The CDR3 nucleotides read TGTGCCAGCAGCTCCAGGGGGCTTTCCTACAATGAGCAGTTCTTC. Its protein product is CASSSRGLSYNEQFF. V gene TRBV5-6 combines with J gene TRBJ2-1, with 8 bases aligning to TRBD1. The V and J ends lost 3 bases and 1 base, in that order; junction bases with no gene match: 3. CDR1 is SGHDT and CDR2 is YYEEEE in the germline V gene. CDR3 length equals 15 residues.

This rearrangement joins TRBV19 to TRBJ2-4; D is perhaps TRBD1 (6 bases). This CDR3 is 15 amino acids long. Trimming pared 5 bases from V and 0 bases from J, leaving 11 bases between. Germline assignment: CDR1 LNHDA and CDR2 SQIVND (reference sequence). This chain's CDR3 is CASSPGQLAKNIQYF. The CDR3 DNA reads TGTGCCAGTAGTCCTGGACAGCTAGCCAAAAACATTCAGTACTTC.

The chain carries TRBV30 and TRBJ2-5; the D is unclear. The CDR3 covers 13 residues. Germline CDR1 is GTSNPN and CDR2 is SVGIG (reference sequence). Trimming shortened V by 0 bases and J by 2 bases, and 7 bases separated the two germline ends. The chain's CDR3 is CAWSVRLQETQYF. CDR3 in DNA: TGTGCCTGGAGTGTAAGGCTACAAGAGACCCAGTACTTC.

The J gene is TRBJ2-1, the V gene TRBV2; D might be TRBD1 or TRBD2, each matching 6 bases. The V end lost 1 base, the J end lost 4 bases, and 14 bases lay between the germline ends. Germline loops: CDR1 SNHLY, CDR2 FYNNEI. CDR3 length: 16 residues. CDR3 protein: CASSEGGGTFYNEQFF. The CDR3 DNA reads as TGTGCCAGCAGTGAAGGAGGGGGGACTTTTTACAATGAGCAGTTCTTC.

The chain uses TRBV5-1 and TRBJ1-1, with unresolved D. The V gene's germline CDR1 is SGHRS and CDR2 YFSETQ. This CDR3 comprises 15 residues. V shed 6 bases and J shed 1 base, with 16 bases lying between them. The CDR3 here is CASNPSGLSNTEAFF. The CDR3 nucleotides are TGCGCCAGCAACCCCTCGGGTCTATCGAACACTGAAGCTTTCTTT.

V usage is TRBV19 and J usage is TRBJ2-1; the match to TRBD2 covers 10 bases. This CDR3 is 12 amino acids long. Unmatched junction bases numbered 4, after V lost 5 bases and J lost 12 bases. CDR1 is LNHDA and CDR2 is SQIVND in the germline V gene (reference sequence). The CDR3 region is CASSPSGSWQFF. The CDR3 DNA sequence: TGTGCCAGTAGTCCTAGCGGGAGTTGGCAGTTCTTC.

V usage is TRBV3-1 and J usage is TRBJ2-7; no clear D. The CDR3 consists of 17 residues. Trimming left V 0 bases short and J 1 base short, with 16 bases between. The germline V gene has CDR1 LGHDT and CDR2 YNNKEL (reference sequence). The DNA of the CDR3 is TGTGCCAGCAGCCAAGATCGGCAGCAGGTGAGGTCCTACGAGCAGTACTTC. Residues: CASSQDRQQVRSYEQYF.

In its sample, this clonotype was seen a few times. V usage is TRBV2 and J usage is TRBJ2-3; the match to TRBD1 covers 7 bases. Trimming removed 5 bases from V and 5 bases from J; junction bases left unmatched: 1. The CDR3 length is 12 residues. Per germline, CDR1 SNHLY and CDR2 FYNNEI. CDR3: CASSWDRDTQYF. DNA of the CDR3: TGTGCCAGCAGTTGGGACAGAGATACGCAGTATTTT. Together with reference TRBV2 and TRBJ2-3, the CDR3 gives the full variable domain: EPEVTQTPSHQVTQMGQEVILRCVPISNHLYFYWYRQILGQKVEFLVSFYNNEISEKSEIFDDQFSVERPDGSNFTLKIRSTKLEDSAMYFCASSWDRDTQYFGPGTRLTVL.

The V gene is TRBV20-1, the J gene TRBJ2-1; D might be TRBD2 (5 bases). This CDR3 is 15 amino acids long. Germline CDR1 DFQATT, CDR2 SNEGSKA (reference sequence). Trimming pared 3 bases from V and 0 bases from J, leaving 12 bases between. In nucleotides, the CDR3 is TGCAGTGCTAGGAGGGTAGGAGGCTCCTACAATGAGCAGTTCTTC. As protein: CSARRVGGSYNEQFF.

This chain connects TRBV14 to TRBJ2-7; 8 bases are a match to TRBD1. In germline, CDR1 is SGHDN, CDR2 FVKESK. The CDR3 is 13 residues long. The J segment lost 3 bases and the V segment lost 4 bases, leaving 2 bases of the junction unmatched. CDR3 region: CASSPDRGYEQYF. DNA of the CDR3: TGTGCCAGCAGCCCAGACAGGGGCTACGAGCAGTACTTC.

This rearrangement joins TRBV7-8 to TRBJ2-7; D might be TRBD1 (6 bases). With 3 bases removed from V and 3 bases from J, the gap between germline ends came to 9 bases. The CDR3 spans 13 residues. Per the germline V gene, CDR1 is SGHVS and CDR2 is FQNEAQ. The CDR3 here is CASSFLQGYEQYF. CDR3 nucleotides: TGTGCCAGCAGCTTTTTACAGGGCTACGAGCAGTACTTC.

V and J are TRBV2 and TRBJ2-1, with D possibly TRBD2 on 6 matching bases. The CDR3 runs to 15 residues. CDR1 is SNHLY and CDR2 is FYNNEI in the germline V gene. V lost 8 bases, J lost 7 bases, and 21 bases lay in between. CDR3 loop: CASGWGTQGRNEQFF. The CDR3 DNA reads TGTGCCAGCGGGTGGGGGACTCAGGGAAGGAATGAGCAGTTCTTC.

The chain combines TRBV7-2 with TRBJ2-7; 7 bases agree with TRBD1. The CDR3 length is 14 residues. CDR1 and CDR2 from the germline V gene are SGHTA and FQGNSA. V trimming: 0 bases; J trimming: 3 bases; junction bases outside the gene matches: 2. The CDR3 spells CASSLAQGNYEQYF. For the CDR3, the DNA is TGTGCCAGCAGCTTAGCACAGGGGAACTACGAGCAGTACTTC. The whole variable domain, filled in from reference TRBV7-2 and TRBJ2-7, reads GAGVSQSPSNKVTEKGKDVELRCDPISGHTALYWYRQSLGQGLEFLIYFQGNSAPDKSGLPSDRFSAERTGGSVSTLTIQRTQQEDSAVYLCASSLAQGNYEQYFGPGTRLTVT.

CDR3 in amino acids: CASSDQGSGANVLTF. In DNA form, the CDR3 reads TGTGCCAGCAGTGACCAGGGCTCTGGGGCCAACGTCCTGACTTTC. This chain links TRBV6-4 with TRBJ2-6; possibly TRBD1 for D (5 bases). V shed 2 bases and J shed 0 bases, with 5 bases lying between them. Per the germline V gene, CDR1 is MRHNA and CDR2 is SNTAGT. CDR3 length: 15 amino acids.

In the case of this clonotype: Mismatch with germline at one junction end may stem from a read error. The CDR3, as DNA: TGTGCCAGCAGTCGAAACAGTGAAGCTTTCTTT. Amino acid sequence: CASSRNSEAFF. The J gene is TRBJ1-1, the V gene TRBV6-5; D uncertain. The CDR3 covers 11 residues. The germline gives CDR1 MNHEY, CDR2 SVGAGI.

This rearrangement joins TRBV19 to TRBJ2-5; 8 bases are shared with TRBD2. V lost 6 bases to trimming and J lost 0 bases; unmatched junction nucleotides: 6. Germline-derived CDR1 and CDR2 are LNHDA and SQIVND (reference sequence). This CDR3 comprises 15 residues. The CDR3 DNA is TGTGCCAGTAGCGACGGGGGGGGCTACCAAGAGACCCAGTACTTC. Translation: CASSDGGGYQETQYF.

CDR3: CASSPGHRGANYGYTF. For the CDR3, the DNA is TGTGCCAGCTCCCCGGGGCACAGGGGCGCTAACTATGGCTACACCTTC. V is TRBV18 and J is TRBJ1-2; 7 bases fit TRBD1. There are 16 residues in the CDR3. Germline V gene lookup returns CDR1 KGHSH and CDR2 LQKENI. V was clipped by 6 bases and J by 0 bases; unmatched bases: 10.

V and J are TRBV2 and TRBJ2-1, with a weak D call TRBD1 (5 bases). CDR1 is SNHLY and CDR2 is FYNNEI in the germline V gene. The V end lost 6 bases, the J end lost 8 bases, and 17 bases lay between the germline ends. This CDR3 region has 14 residues. CDR3 sequence reads: CASRPLRAVYEQFF. DNA of the CDR3: TGTGCCAGCAGGCCCCTCAGGGCGGTCTATGAGCAGTTCTTC. Looking up the rest from reference TRBV2 and TRBJ2-1 gives the full variable domain: EPEVTQTPSHQVTQMGQEVILRCVPISNHLYFYWYRQILGQKVEFLVSFYNNEISEKSEIFDDQFSVERPDGSNFTLKIRSTKLEDSAMYFCASRPLRAVYEQFFGPGTRLTVL.

Only a few counts were recorded for this clonotype. The CDR3, as DNA: TGCGCCAGCAGGTCCGGGACTCAGGGCACTGAAGCTTTCTTT. Encoded protein: CASRSGTQGTEAFF. The chain has TRBV5-1 and TRBJ1-1, with a possible D match to TRBD1 (5 bases). CDR3 size: 14 residues. Trimming took off 5 bases at V and 4 bases at J, with 15 bases between the two ends. The germline gives CDR1 SGHRS, CDR2 YFSETQ.

This clonotype was observed a handful of times. The V call is TRBV28, the J call TRBJ1-5; perhaps TRBD1 as D (5 bases). Germline assignment: CDR1 MDHEN and CDR2 SYDVKM. The CDR3 has 15 residues. V shed 3 bases and J shed 3 bases, with 12 bases lying between them. CDR3 in DNA: TGTGCCAGCAGTTTGGGGGGGATACTCAATCAGCCCCAGCATTTT. Translated, it gives CASSLGGILNQPQHF. Based on the CDR3 plus reference TRBV28 and TRBJ1-5, the full variable domain is DVKVTQSSRYLVKRTGEKVFLECVQDMDHENMFWYRQDPGLGLRLIYFSYDVKMKEKGDIPEGYSVSREKKERFSLILESASTNQTSMYLCASSLGGILNQPQHFGDGTRLSIL.

This clonotype was counted a few times. The chain couples TRBV28 to TRBJ2-7, with 10 nucleotides matching TRBD2. The CDR3 loop spans 14 amino acids. V was clipped by 7 bases and J by 3 bases; unmatched bases: 6. The germline V gene has CDR1 MDHEN and CDR2 SYDVKM. The CDR3 coding sequence is TGTGCCAGCACCCCTAGCGGGAGATACTACGAGCAGTACTTC. This sequence encodes CASTPSGRYYEQYF.

The chain couples TRBV12-3 or TRBV12-4 to TRBJ2-1; 8 bases agree with TRBD2. The CDR3 runs 13 residues. J was trimmed by 10 bases and V by 7 bases; bases with no gene match: 9. The CDR3 DNA sequence: TGTGCCAGCACCCGGACTAGCCTCGGGGAGCAGTTCTTC. This encodes CASTRTSLGEQFF.

In nucleotides, the CDR3 is TGTGCCAGTAGTCCACAGGGGAACTATGGCTACACCTTC. Translating gives CASSPQGNYGYTF. The V gene is TRBV19, the J gene TRBJ1-2; 7 bases match TRBD1. Per germline, CDR1 LNHDA and CDR2 SQIVND (reference sequence). The length of the CDR3 is 13 residues. The trim removed 5 bases at V and 2 bases at J, leaving 2 bases unmatched.

This clonotype appeared a few times. The chain combines TRBV14 with TRBJ2-5, with D tentatively TRBD1 (5 bases). V was pared by 4 bases and J by 3 bases, with 9 bases between. The CDR3 sequence is 13 residues long. Germline CDR1 reads SGHDN; CDR2 reads FVKESK. The CDR3 region is CASSLFREETQYF. CDR3 coding DNA: TGTGCCAGCAGCCTGTTCAGGGAAGAGACCCAGTACTTC.

This clonotype was observed a handful of times. The DNA of the CDR3 is TGTGCCTGGAGTGTACTAACTGGCTACACCTTC. This gives the protein CAWSVLTGYTF. The chain combines TRBV30 with TRBJ1-2; D unclear. The CDR3 runs to 11 residues. Germline CDR1 is GTSNPN and CDR2 is SVGIG (reference sequence). V gave up 0 bases and J gave up 7 bases, with 6 bases separating them.

This clonotype was seen more than once but under ten times. The genes are TRBV6-4 and TRBJ2-3; 9 bases map to TRBD1. There are 15 residues in the CDR3. The germline CDR1 and CDR2 sequences are MRHNA and SNTAGT. V gave up 5 bases and J gave up 4 bases; unmatched junction bases: 7. The CDR3 region has the DNA TGTGCCAGCAGTCGGGGACAGGGAACGGCAGATACGCAGTATTTT. Translating gives CASSRGQGTADTQYF.

V usage is TRBV2 and J usage is TRBJ2-7; no clear D gene. The germline V gene has CDR1 SNHLY and CDR2 FYNNEI. The CDR3 is made up of 11 amino acids. Trimming cost V 6 bases and J 3 bases, with 6 bases left between them. The CDR3 sequence: CASSLSYEQYF. Written as DNA, the CDR3 is TGTGCCAGCAGCCTCAGCTACGAGCAGTACTTC. Supplemented by reference TRBV2 and TRBJ2-7, the full variable domain reads EPEVTQTPSHQVTQMGQEVILRCVPISNHLYFYWYRQILGQKVEFLVSFYNNEISEKSEIFDDQFSVERPDGSNFTLKIRSTKLEDSAMYFCASSLSYEQYFGPGTRLTVT.

V usage is TRBV9 and J usage is TRBJ2-3; 12 nucleotides line up with TRBD2. The length of the CDR3 is 18 residues. V lost 0 bases to trimming and J lost 4 bases; unmatched junction nucleotides: 9. Looked up from germline, CDR1 is SGDLS and CDR2 is YYNGEE. CDR3 amino acids: CASSVAPLLAGGSDTQYF. CDR3 nucleotide sequence: TGTGCCAGCAGCGTAGCCCCCTTACTAGCGGGGGGATCAGATACGCAGTATTTT.